The 7 T cell receptor beta chains given below trace back to one sample, sequenced in a study of PD-L1 blockade in urothelial cancer. TCRdb keeps only in-frame clones here, not all; method: immunoSEQ multiplex PCR. The repertoire holds 80,000 to 100,000 clones, more than 75% seen once, with over 7.5% in the top ten. This material consisted of PBMCs, taken around atezolizumab (anti-PD-L1) treatment. These receptors were collected from a man in his 70s with urothelial cancer.

The V gene is TRBV4-2, the J gene TRBJ2-1; 7 positions agree with TRBD2. This CDR3 region has 17 residues. The germline CDR1 and CDR2 sequences are LGHNA and YNFKEQ. V gave up 0 bases and J gave up 2 bases; unmatched junction bases: 7. The CDR3 DNA is TGTGCCAGCAGCCAAGACTCACTAGCGCCGGCCTACAATGAGCAGTTCTTC. As protein: CASSQDSLAPAYNEQFF.

This chain joins TRBV7-2 and TRBJ2-7; 7 positions agree with TRBD1. CDR1 is SGHTA, CDR2 FQGNSA, per germline. The CDR3 has 14 amino acids. J lost 5 bases, V lost 5 bases, and 9 bases had no gene match. CDR3 in DNA: TGTGCCAGCAGCCAAGGGTCACAGGGGCACGAGCAGTACTTC. Encoded protein: CASSQGSQGHEQYF.

The chain is built from TRBV4-2 and TRBJ2-1; 7 nucleotides line up with TRBD2. The junction had 5 bases not matched to a gene; V was cut back by 0 bases and J by 3 bases. The CDR3 spans 16 residues. CDR1 LGHNA and CDR2 YNFKEQ come from the germline V gene. The CDR3 region is CASSQDPAGDYNEQFF. Here the CDR3 DNA reads TGTGCCAGCAGCCAAGATCCGGCGGGGGACTACAATGAGCAGTTCTTC.

The DNA for the CDR3 is TGTGCCAGTAGTGTACAGGGTTTCAGTGGCTACACCTTC. Amino acid sequence: CASSVQGFSGYTF. The chain is built from TRBV19 and TRBJ1-2; TRBD1 might be the D (6 bases). The CDR3 contains 13 residues. CDR1 is LNHDA, CDR2 SQIVND, per germline (reference sequence). V was clipped by 5 bases and J by 7 bases, with 14 bases between them.

The chain uses TRBV29-1 and TRBJ1-3; the D is unclear. The germline V gene encodes CDR1 SQVTM and CDR2 ANQGSEA. Trimming stripped 3 bases from V and 4 bases from J, with 10 bases between. This CDR3 has 13 residues. The CDR3 region has the DNA TGCAGCGTTGATGGGGAGAGGGGAAACACCATATATTTT. This gives the protein CSVDGERGNTIYF.

In this sample, this clone turned up a few times. CDR3 coding DNA: TGTGCTAGTGGTTCCGGGAGCGGGCAGTTCTTC. Protein: CASGSGSGQFF. The rearrangement links TRBV12-5 to TRBJ2-1; D perhaps matches TRBD2 (6 bases). The CDR3 length is 11 residues. The V end was cut by 4 bases, the J end by 12 bases, with 10 bases between. Germline CDR1 reads LGHNT; CDR2 reads FRNRAP.

This chain joins TRBV27 and TRBJ2-3; 9 bases fit TRBD1. The CDR3 has 13 amino acids. CDR1 MNHEY and CDR2 SMNVEV come from the germline V gene (reference sequence). The trim removed 6 bases at V and 4 bases at J, leaving 2 bases unmatched. CDR3 region: CASRRTGADTQYF. Here the CDR3 DNA reads TGTGCCAGCAGGCGGACAGGGGCAGATACGCAGTATTTT.